Shown below are 20 T cell receptor beta chains from a single sample sequenced in a study of blood T cell repertoires in COVID-19. Produced via immunoSEQ multiplex PCR; TCRdb's table is partial and in-frame only. Here the sample spans roughly 200,000 clones, over 75% being singletons. What was sequenced was peripheral blood. These receptors originate from a human donor with active or convalescent COVID-19. The donor label of this sample is uncertain.

The genes are TRBV19 and TRBJ2-2; D unclear. Looked up from germline, CDR1 is LNHDA and CDR2 is SQIVND (reference sequence). V was cut by 4 bases and J by 5 bases, with 17 bases left in between. CDR3 size: 16 residues. CDR3 bases: TGTGCCAGTAGTACCGACTCTCCCCCAAGGACCGGGGAGCTGTTTTTT. Translated: CASSTDSPPRTGELFF. Full variable domain (outside the CDR3, taken from reference TRBV19 and TRBJ2-2): DGGITQSPKYLFRKEGQNVTLSCEQNLNHDAMYWYRQDPGQGLRLIYYSQIVNDFQKGDIAEGYSVSREKKESFPLTVTSAQKNPTAFYLCASSTDSPPRTGELFFGEGSRLTVL.

The chain is built from TRBV18 and TRBJ2-5, with TRBD2 matching 7 bases. Trimming at V came to 3 bases and at J to 5 bases, leaving 12 bases not matched to a gene. Germline CDR1 and CDR2: KGHSH and LQKENI. The length of the CDR3 is 16 residues. CDR3 sequence (DNA): TGTGCCAGCTCACCGGGGGGGTCTAACAAGAAGGAGACCCAGTACTTC. As protein: CASSPGGSNKKETQYF.

The chain has TRBV2 and TRBJ2-5, with 7 nucleotides matching TRBD1. Trimming took 6 bases from V and 2 from J; bases not matched to a gene: 3. CDR3 length: 13 residues. Germline V gene lookup returns CDR1 SNHLY and CDR2 FYNNEI. The DNA for the CDR3 is TGTGCCAGCAGCCGGGACAGACAAGAGACCCAGTACTTC. Translating gives CASSRDRQETQYF.

This clone was seen only a few times. The chain couples TRBV13 to TRBJ2-7; 7 bases map to TRBD2. CDR1 PRHDT and CDR2 FYEKMQ come from the germline V gene (reference sequence). The CDR3 contains 13 residues. The V segment lost 6 bases and the J segment 0 bases; nucleotides outside the gene matches: 2. CDR3 loop: CASSLADSYEQYF. In DNA form, the CDR3 reads TGTGCCAGCAGTCTAGCGGACTCCTACGAGCAGTACTTC.

The chain combines TRBV10-3 with TRBJ1-2, with 8 bases that match TRBD1. Germline lookup yields CDR1 ENHRY and CDR2 SYGVKD. Losses at the gene ends were 2 bases for V and 8 bases for J; bases not matched to a gene: 10. The CDR3 consists of 15 residues. The CDR3 nucleotides are TGTGCCATCAGTGAGATCGTTGGGACAGGAGGCGGCTACACCTTC. Translating it yields CAISEIVGTGGGYTF.

The genes are TRBV28 and TRBJ1-2; 11 nucleotides agree with TRBD1. This CDR3 has 15 amino acids. V trimming: 6 bases; J trimming: 4 bases; junction bases outside the gene matches: 7. From germline, CDR1 is MDHEN and CDR2 SYDVKM. The DNA for the CDR3 is TGTGCCAGCAGGTCCCGGGACAGGGGGACCTATGGCTACACCTTC. This translates into CASRSRDRGTYGYTF.

The rearrangement uses TRBV30 and TRBJ2-1, with D perhaps TRBD2 (6 bases). The germline V gene encodes CDR1 GTSNPN and CDR2 SVGIG (reference sequence). CDR3 length equals 13 residues. V gave up 0 bases and J gave up 4 bases, with 7 bases separating them. The CDR3 protein is CAWSVGTYNEQFF. The CDR3 coding sequence is TGTGCCTGGAGTGTGGGGACTTACAATGAGCAGTTCTTC.

The chain recombines TRBV5-1 with TRBJ2-2, with D maybe TRBD1 (6 bases). With 1 base removed from V and 5 bases from J, the gap between germline ends came to 12 bases. CDR1 and CDR2 from the germline V gene are SGHRS and YFSETQ. The CDR3 consists of 15 residues. The CDR3 loop is CASSLQGHITGELFF. The CDR3 region has the DNA TGCGCCAGCAGCTTGCAGGGACATATTACCGGGGAGCTGTTTTTT.

The V gene is TRBV7-9, the J gene TRBJ1-1; D might be TRBD1 (6 bases). Trimming shortened V by 3 bases and J by 4 bases, and 9 bases separated the two germline ends. The CDR3 loop spans 13 amino acids. The germline V gene encodes CDR1 SEHNR and CDR2 FQNEAQ (reference sequence). The CDR3 DNA follows: TGTGCCAGCAGCTTGGCAGGGGCCACTGAAGCTTTCTTT. Its protein is CASSLAGATEAFF. Complete variable domain (other parts from reference TRBV7-9 and TRBJ1-1): DTGVSQNPRHKITKRGQNVTFRCDPISEHNRLYWYRQTLGQGPEFLTYFQNEAQLEKSRLLSDRFSAERPKGSFSTLEIQRTEQGDSAMYLCASSLAGATEAFFGQGTRLTVV.

Here the CDR3 reads CASSLVGFRSGKLFF. CDR3 nucleotide sequence: TGTGCCAGCAGCTTAGTAGGGTTCCGAAGCGGGAAACTGTTTTTT. This rearrangement joins TRBV7-9 to TRBJ1-4, with no clear D. The V end lost 1 base, the J end lost 11 bases, and 17 bases lay between the germline ends. CDR1 is SEHNR, CDR2 FQNEAQ, per germline (reference sequence). The length of the CDR3 is 15 residues.

The V gene is TRBV5-1, the J gene TRBJ1-1; 10 nucleotides match TRBD1. The CDR3 sequence is 16 residues long. CDR1 is SGHRS and CDR2 is YFSETQ in the germline V gene. The V gene end was trimmed by 5 bases and the J gene end by 5 bases; junction bases not matched to a gene: 12. CDR3 nucleotide sequence: TGCGCCAGCAGTTTCGGAGGTCCGGGACAGGGGACTGAAGCTTTCTTT. This translates into CASSFGGPGQGTEAFF.

V usage is TRBV7-6 and J usage is TRBJ1-5; no firm D call. Trimming shortened V by 5 bases and J by 5 bases, and 10 bases separated the two germline ends. Germline V gene data show CDR1 as SGHVS and CDR2 as FNYEAQ. CDR3 length: 13 residues. The CDR3 loop is CASSPIGDQPQHF. The CDR3 DNA reads TGTGCCAGCAGCCCAATCGGTGATCAGCCCCAGCATTTT.

The V call is TRBV7-9, the J call TRBJ1-4; 7 bases are a match to TRBD1. The V gene end was trimmed by 0 bases and the J gene end by 8 bases; junction bases not matched to a gene: 6. CDR1 is SEHNR, CDR2 FQNEAQ, per germline (reference sequence). The CDR3 spans 15 residues. The CDR3 sequence is CASSLAQGRGEKLFF. The CDR3 coding sequence is TGTGCCAGCAGCTTAGCACAGGGGCGAGGGGAAAAACTGTTTTTT.

The chain joins TRBV5-1 to TRBJ2-3; D is perhaps TRBD2 (6 bases). Germline CDR1 SGHRS, CDR2 YFSETQ. The CDR3 covers 14 residues. The V end was cut by 0 bases, the J end by 4 bases, with 9 bases between. CDR3 loop: CASSLASDPDTQYF. CDR3 DNA: TGCGCCAGCAGCTTGGCTAGCGATCCAGATACGCAGTATTTT.

The V gene is TRBV19, the J gene TRBJ2-7, with TRBD1 matching 8 bases. Looked up from germline, CDR1 is LNHDA and CDR2 is SQIVND (reference sequence). The CDR3 runs 16 residues. Trimming removed 6 bases from V and 3 bases from J; junction bases left unmatched: 13. CDR3 sequence: CASRSGGQGAGYEQYF. CDR3 DNA: TGTGCCAGTAGATCTGGTGGGCAGGGGGCTGGCTACGAGCAGTACTTC.

V gene TRBV29-1 combines with J gene TRBJ1-1; D is possibly TRBD1 (5 bases). Looked up from germline, CDR1 is SQVTM and CDR2 is ANQGSEA. CDR3 length: 11 residues. V was shortened by 7 bases and J by 5 bases, with 11 bases between the two germline ends. The CDR3 sequence is CSGRGDTEAFF. The CDR3 DNA reads as TGCAGCGGCCGGGGGGATACTGAAGCTTTCTTT.

The chain recombines TRBV6-1 with TRBJ2-4, with TRBD2 matching 9 bases. Germline loops: CDR1 MNHNS, CDR2 SASEGT. After removal of 0 bases from V and 8 bases from J, the junction contained 14 bases not matched to a gene. The CDR3 runs to 18 residues. The CDR3 DNA is TGTGCCAGCAGTGAAGCCCCCAGGGGGGTAGCGGGGGCGGACATTCAGTACTTC. Translation: CASSEAPRGVAGADIQYF.

This clone was recorded many times. The genes are TRBV6-5 and TRBJ1-2; 8 bases map to TRBD1. Germline CDR1 is MNHEY and CDR2 is SVGAGI. The CDR3 runs to 12 residues. The V and J ends lost 10 bases and 7 bases, in that order; junction bases with no gene match: 8. CDR3 nucleotide sequence: TGTGCCACCCGCAGGGGGCCTTCTGGCTACACCTTC. Amino acid sequence: CATRRGPSGYTF.

The chain uses TRBV9 and TRBJ2-7, with 10 positions matching TRBD1. CDR3 length: 15 residues. V was clipped by 4 bases and J by 2 bases; unmatched bases: 6. Germline loops: CDR1 SGDLS, CDR2 YYNGEE. Written as DNA, the CDR3 is TGTGCCAGCAGCTCAGGACAGGGGGGAACCTACGAGCAGTACTTC. This sequence encodes CASSSGQGGTYEQYF.

This rearrangement joins TRBV6-2 or TRBV6-3 to TRBJ2-1; 7 bases map to TRBD1. The germline V gene encodes CDR1 MNHEY and CDR2 SVGEGT. The junction had 5 bases not matched to a gene; V was cut back by 2 bases and J by 4 bases. This CDR3 has 15 residues. CDR3 in DNA: TGTGCCAGCAGTTACCCGGGACAGCAGTACAATGAGCAGTTCTTC. Amino acids: CASSYPGQQYNEQFF.